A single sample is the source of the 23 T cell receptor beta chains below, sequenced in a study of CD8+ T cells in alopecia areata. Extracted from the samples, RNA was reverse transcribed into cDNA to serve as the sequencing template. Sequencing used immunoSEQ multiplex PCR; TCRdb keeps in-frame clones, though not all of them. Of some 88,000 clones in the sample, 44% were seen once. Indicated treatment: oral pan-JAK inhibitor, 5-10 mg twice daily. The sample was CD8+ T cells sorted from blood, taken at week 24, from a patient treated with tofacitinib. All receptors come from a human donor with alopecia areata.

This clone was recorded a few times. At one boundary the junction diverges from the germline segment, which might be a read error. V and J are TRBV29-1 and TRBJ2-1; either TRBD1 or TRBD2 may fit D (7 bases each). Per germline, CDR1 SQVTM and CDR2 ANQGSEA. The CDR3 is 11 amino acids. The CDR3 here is CSVNEGGRGVF. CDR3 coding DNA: TGCAGCGTTAACGAAGGGGGCCGGGGGGTCTTC.

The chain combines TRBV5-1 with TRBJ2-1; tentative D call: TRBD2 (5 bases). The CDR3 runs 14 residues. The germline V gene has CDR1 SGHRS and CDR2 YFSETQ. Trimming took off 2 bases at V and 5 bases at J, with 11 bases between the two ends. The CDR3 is CASSLWTSDNEQFF. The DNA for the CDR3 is TGCGCCAGCAGCTTATGGACTTCTGACAATGAGCAGTTCTTC.

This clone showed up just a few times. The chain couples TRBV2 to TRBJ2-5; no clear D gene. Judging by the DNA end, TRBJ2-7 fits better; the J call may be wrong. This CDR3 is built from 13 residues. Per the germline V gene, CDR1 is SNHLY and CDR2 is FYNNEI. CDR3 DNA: TGTGCCAGCAGTGAATCGGCCAGTTACGAGCAGTACTTC. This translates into CASSESASYEQYF.

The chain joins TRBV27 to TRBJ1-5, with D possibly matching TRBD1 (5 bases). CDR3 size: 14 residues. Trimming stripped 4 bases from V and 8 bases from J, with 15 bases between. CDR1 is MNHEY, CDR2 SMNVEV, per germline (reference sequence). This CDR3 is CASSSRGAGEPQHF. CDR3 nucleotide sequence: TGTGCCAGCAGTTCAAGGGGCGCGGGTGAGCCCCAGCATTTT.

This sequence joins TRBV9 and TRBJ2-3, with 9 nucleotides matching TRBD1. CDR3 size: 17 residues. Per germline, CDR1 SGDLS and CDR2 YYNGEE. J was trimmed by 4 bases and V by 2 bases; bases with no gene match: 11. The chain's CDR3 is CASSVHVDRGESDTQYF. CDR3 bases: TGTGCCAGCAGCGTTCACGTGGACAGGGGAGAATCAGATACGCAGTATTTT.

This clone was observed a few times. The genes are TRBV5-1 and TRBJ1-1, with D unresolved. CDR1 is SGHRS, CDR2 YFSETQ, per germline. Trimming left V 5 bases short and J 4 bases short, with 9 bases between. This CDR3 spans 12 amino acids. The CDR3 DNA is TGCGCCAGCAGAGAGGGTGGCACTGAAGCTTTCTTT. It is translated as CASREGGTEAFF.

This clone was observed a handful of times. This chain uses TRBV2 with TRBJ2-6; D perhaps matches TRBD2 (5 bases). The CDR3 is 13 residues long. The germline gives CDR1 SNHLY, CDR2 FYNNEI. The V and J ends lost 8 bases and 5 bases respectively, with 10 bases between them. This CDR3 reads CASPTSRANVLTF. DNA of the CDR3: TGTGCCAGCCCAACTAGTCGGGCCAACGTCCTGACTTTC.

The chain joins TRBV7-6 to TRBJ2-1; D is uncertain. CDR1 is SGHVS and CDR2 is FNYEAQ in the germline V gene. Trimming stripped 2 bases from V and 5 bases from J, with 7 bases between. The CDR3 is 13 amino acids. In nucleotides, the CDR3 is TGTGCCAGCAGCTTAACGGTAAACAATGAGCAGTTCTTC. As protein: CASSLTVNNEQFF.

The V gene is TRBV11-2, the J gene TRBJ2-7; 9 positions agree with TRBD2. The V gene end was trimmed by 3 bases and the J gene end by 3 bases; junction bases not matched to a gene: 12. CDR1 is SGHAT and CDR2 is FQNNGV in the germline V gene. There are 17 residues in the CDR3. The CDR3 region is CASSFSRPSGNFYEQYF. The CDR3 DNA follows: TGTGCCAGCAGCTTCTCTAGGCCTAGCGGGAATTTCTACGAGCAGTACTTC.

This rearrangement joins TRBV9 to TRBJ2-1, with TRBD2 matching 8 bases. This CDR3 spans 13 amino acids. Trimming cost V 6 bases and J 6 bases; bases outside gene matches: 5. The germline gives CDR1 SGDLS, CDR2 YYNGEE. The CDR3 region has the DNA TGTGCCAGCACGGGAGCGGGAGTCAATGAGCAGTTCTTC. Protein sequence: CASTGAGVNEQFF.

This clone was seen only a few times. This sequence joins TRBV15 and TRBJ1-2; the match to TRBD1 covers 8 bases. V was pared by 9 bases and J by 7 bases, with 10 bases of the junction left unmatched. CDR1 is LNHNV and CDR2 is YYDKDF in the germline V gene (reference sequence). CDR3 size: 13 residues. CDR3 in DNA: TGTGCCACTTCAGTCGACAGGGGCTCTGGCTACACCTTC. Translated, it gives CATSVDRGSGYTF.

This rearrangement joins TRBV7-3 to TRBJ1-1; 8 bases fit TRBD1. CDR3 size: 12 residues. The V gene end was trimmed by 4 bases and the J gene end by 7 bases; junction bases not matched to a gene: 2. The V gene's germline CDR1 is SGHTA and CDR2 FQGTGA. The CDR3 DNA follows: TGTGCCAGCAGCTCCGGGACAGGTGAAGCTTTCTTT. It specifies CASSSGTGEAFF.

Here the CDR3 DNA reads TGCGCCAGCAGCCAGCGTTCCGGGACAGGGACCTACGAGCAGTACTTC. Its protein product is CASSQRSGTGTYEQYF. The rearrangement uses TRBV4-1 and TRBJ2-7, with 9 bases fitting TRBD1. V trimming: 3 bases; J trimming: 2 bases; junction bases outside the gene matches: 8. This CDR3 is 16 amino acids long. Germline-derived CDR1 and CDR2 are MGHRA and YSYEKL.

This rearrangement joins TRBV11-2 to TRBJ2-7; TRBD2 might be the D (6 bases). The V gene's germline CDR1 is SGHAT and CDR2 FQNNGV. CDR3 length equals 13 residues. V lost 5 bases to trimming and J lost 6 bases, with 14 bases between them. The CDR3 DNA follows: TGTGCCAGCAGCCCCCCAGGGCGGGGCGAGCAGTACTTC. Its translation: CASSPPGRGEQYF.

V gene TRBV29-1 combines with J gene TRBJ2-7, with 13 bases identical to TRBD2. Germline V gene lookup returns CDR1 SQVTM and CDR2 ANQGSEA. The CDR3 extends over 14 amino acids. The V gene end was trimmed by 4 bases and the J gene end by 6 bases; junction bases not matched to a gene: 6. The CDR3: CSVAEGLAGVEQYF. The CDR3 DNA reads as TGCAGCGTTGCAGAAGGACTAGCGGGAGTCGAGCAGTACTTC.

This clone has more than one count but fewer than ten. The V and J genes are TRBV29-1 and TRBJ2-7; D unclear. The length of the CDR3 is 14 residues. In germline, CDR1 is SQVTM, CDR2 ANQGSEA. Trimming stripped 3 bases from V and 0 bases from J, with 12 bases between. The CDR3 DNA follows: TGCAGCGTTGAGGGTGGCACTCTCTCCTACGAGCAGTACTTC. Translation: CSVEGGTLSYEQYF.

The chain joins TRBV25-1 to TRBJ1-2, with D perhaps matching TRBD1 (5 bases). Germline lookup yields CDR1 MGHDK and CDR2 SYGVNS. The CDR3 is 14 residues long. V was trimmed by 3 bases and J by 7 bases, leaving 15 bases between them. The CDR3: CASSEGRVLAGYTF. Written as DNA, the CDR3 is TGTGCCAGCAGTGAGGGCAGGGTTTTGGCTGGCTACACCTTC.

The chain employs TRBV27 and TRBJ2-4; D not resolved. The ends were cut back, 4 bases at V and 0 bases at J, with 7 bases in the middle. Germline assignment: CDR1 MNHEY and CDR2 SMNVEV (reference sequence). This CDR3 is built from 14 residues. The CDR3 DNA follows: TGTGCCAGCAGTTCTCCTCTAGCCAAAAACATTCAGTACTTC. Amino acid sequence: CASSSPLAKNIQYF.

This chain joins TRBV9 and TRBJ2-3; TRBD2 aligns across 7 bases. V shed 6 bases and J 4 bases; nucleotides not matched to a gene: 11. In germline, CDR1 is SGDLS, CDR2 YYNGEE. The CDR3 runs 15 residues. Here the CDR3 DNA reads TGTGCCAGCACCCGGCGGGAGAGGGGCCCAGATACGCAGTATTTT. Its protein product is CASTRRERGPDTQYF.

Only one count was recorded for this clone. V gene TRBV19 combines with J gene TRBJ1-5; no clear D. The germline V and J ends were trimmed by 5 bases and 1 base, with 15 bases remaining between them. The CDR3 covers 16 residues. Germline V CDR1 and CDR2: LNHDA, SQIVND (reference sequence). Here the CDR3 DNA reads TGTGCCAGTAGTGACGCCCGGGCGGGGAGCAATCAGCCCCAGCATTTT. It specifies CASSDARAGSNQPQHF.

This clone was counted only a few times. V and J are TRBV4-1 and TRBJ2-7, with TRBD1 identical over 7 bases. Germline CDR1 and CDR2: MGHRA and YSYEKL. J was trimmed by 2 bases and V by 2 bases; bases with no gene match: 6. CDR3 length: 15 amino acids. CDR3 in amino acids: CASSQITGDAYEQYF. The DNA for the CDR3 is TGCGCCAGCAGCCAAATTACAGGGGATGCCTACGAGCAGTACTTC.

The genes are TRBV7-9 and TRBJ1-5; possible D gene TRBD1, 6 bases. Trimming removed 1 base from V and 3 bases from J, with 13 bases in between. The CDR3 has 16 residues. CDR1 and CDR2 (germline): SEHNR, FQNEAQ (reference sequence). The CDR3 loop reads CASSLDPRQANQPQHF. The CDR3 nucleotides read TGTGCCAGCAGCTTAGACCCCAGACAGGCCAATCAGCCCCAGCATTTT.

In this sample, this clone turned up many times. CDR3 sequence: CATSVTRGRHNEQFF. DNA for the CDR3: TGTGCCACCAGCGTCACCCGGGGGCGACACAATGAGCAGTTCTTC. The chain is built from TRBV15 and TRBJ2-1, with D possibly called TRBD1 or TRBD2 (6 bases each). CDR1 LNHNV and CDR2 YYDKDF come from the germline V gene (reference sequence). The CDR3 has 15 amino acids. V was pared by 5 bases and J by 5 bases, with 16 bases between.